The clone carrying this T cell receptor (beta chain) has just one count. Antigen: not known. The data originate from a study of cytomegalovirus exposure and HLA in healthy donors. Points from the study as a whole: The authors assumed roughly uniform sequencing depth across donors for presence/absence analyses.

The CDR3 has 15 residues. V gave up 3 bases and J gave up 2 bases; unmatched junction bases: 3. CDR1 and CDR2 (germline): SNHLY, FYNNEI. A multiplex PCR was run with 60 Vbeta primers and 13 Jbeta primers. TCRdb's table, derived via immunoSEQ multiplex PCR, lists solely in-frame clones and lacks some. The sample holds about 180,000 clones, 60% to 85% seen once. This TCR was sampled from a man in his forties in good health and CMV-seronegative. J is TRBJ2-7 and V is TRBV2; TRBD2 aligns across 11 bases. Sequencing used PBMCs. This CDR3 is CASSDSGGAPYEQYF. The CDR3 DNA reads as TGTGCCAGCAGTGATAGCGGGGGGGCCCCCTACGAGCAGTACTTC.